The 32 T cell receptor beta chains below all came from one sample that was sequenced in a study of PD-1 blockade in classical Hodgkin lymphoma. The time point denotes: cycle 4 day 1 (C4D1), after 5 to 7 weeks of nivolumab. Each patient experienced a relapse that followed autologous stem cell transplantation, and brentuximab vedotin exposure varied. Repertoires were generated with immunoSEQ multiplex PCR, while TCRdb's copy carries only in-frame clones and drops some. Here the sample spans about 90,000 clones, approximately 86% being singletons. The starting material was peripheral blood mononuclear cells (PBMCs), obtained before the fourth cycle of nivolumab. Receptor source: a human donor with classical Hodgkin lymphoma.

The rearrangement uses TRBV19 and TRBJ1-1, with D possibly matching TRBD1 (5 bases). The germline V gene has CDR1 LNHDA and CDR2 SQIVND (reference sequence). This CDR3 contains 16 residues. V was pared by 3 bases and J by 6 bases, with 20 bases between. CDR3 in DNA: TGTGCCAGTAGTATCCGCCGTGTTGGGGGGAGGGCTGAAGCTTTCTTT. It is translated as CASSIRRVGGRAEAFF.

The chain combines TRBV7-6 with TRBJ1-2; 9 positions agree with TRBD1. V lost 5 bases to trimming and J lost 6 bases; unmatched junction nucleotides: 7. This CDR3 has 14 residues. Germline V gene lookup returns CDR1 SGHVS and CDR2 FNYEAQ. The CDR3 spells CASSANRGQNGYTF. CDR3 nucleotides: TGTGCCAGCAGCGCCAACAGGGGGCAGAATGGCTACACCTTC.

The chain couples TRBV30 to TRBJ2-3; tentative D call: TRBD1 (5 bases). The CDR3 contains 13 residues. The germline CDR1 and CDR2 sequences are GTSNPN and SVGIG (reference sequence). Trimming left V 4 bases short and J 0 bases short, with 8 bases between. CDR3 in amino acids: CAWTGKSTDTQYF. The CDR3 nucleotides read TGTGCCTGGACAGGGAAAAGCACAGATACGCAGTATTTT.

The chain joins TRBV9 to TRBJ2-6, with a possible D match to TRBD1 (6 bases). Between the trimmed V and J ends, which lost 6 bases and 4 bases, there was a span of 14 bases. The CDR3 is 15 amino acids. Germline V CDR1 and CDR2: SGDLS, YYNGEE. The CDR3 spells CASTIGTLGANVLTF. In nucleotides, the CDR3 is TGTGCCAGCACGATCGGGACACTCGGGGCCAACGTCCTGACTTTC.

This clone appeared a single time. This chain uses TRBV29-1 with TRBJ2-3; possibly TRBD1 or TRBD2 for D (5 bases each). Trimming shortened V by 7 bases and J by 5 bases, and 22 bases separated the two germline ends. Germline V gene data show CDR1 as SQVTM and CDR2 as ANQGSEA. CDR3 length: 15 amino acids. CDR3 region: CSAIEPGRGGDTQYF. The CDR3 nucleotides read TGCAGCGCTATAGAACCGGGGCGTGGGGGAGATACGCAGTATTTT.

V gene TRBV10-3 combines with J gene TRBJ2-7; no reliable D call. The CDR3 totals 14 residues. Germline V gives CDR1 ENHRY, CDR2 SYGVKD. V was trimmed by 8 bases and J by 3 bases, leaving 17 bases between them. The chain's CDR3 is CAISRGPTVYEQYF. The CDR3 coding sequence is TGTGCCATCTCGCGCGGCCCCACGGTCTACGAGCAGTACTTC.

A few counts support this clone. This sequence joins TRBV5-4 and TRBJ2-7; no firm D call. Germline V gives CDR1 SGHNT, CDR2 YYREEE (reference sequence). The CDR3 is 15 amino acids. Between the trimmed V and J ends, which lost 0 bases and 0 bases, there was a span of 10 bases. This CDR3 is CASSLGSLSSYEQYF. The CDR3 coding sequence is TGTGCCAGCAGCTTGGGGTCGCTGAGCTCCTACGAGCAGTACTTC.

The rearrangement uses TRBV19 and TRBJ2-3; possibly TRBD2 for D (5 bases). The CDR3 has 14 amino acids. V was trimmed by 5 bases and J by 0 bases, leaving 9 bases between them. Germline assignment: CDR1 LNHDA and CDR2 SQIVND (reference sequence). Here the CDR3 DNA reads TGTGCCAGTAGTCTTCGGACTAGCACAGATACGCAGTATTTT. Translating gives CASSLRTSTDTQYF.

This sequence joins TRBV5-1 and TRBJ2-7; D not certain. Per the germline V gene, CDR1 is SGHRS and CDR2 is YFSETQ. V lost 0 bases to trimming and J lost 3 bases, with 10 bases between them. The CDR3 extends over 14 amino acids. CDR3 in amino acids: CASSLESEHYEQYF. The CDR3 coding sequence is TGCGCCAGCAGCTTGGAGTCAGAACACTACGAGCAGTACTTC.

This sequence joins TRBV5-1 and TRBJ2-3; unclear D gene. There are 17 residues in the CDR3. In germline, CDR1 is SGHRS, CDR2 YFSETQ. V dropped 0 bases and J dropped 2 bases, with 16 bases sitting between them. CDR3: CASSLVGIQALTDTQYF. As DNA, the CDR3 is TGCGCCAGCAGCTTGGTCGGTATTCAGGCCCTCACAGATACGCAGTATTTT.

The rearrangement links TRBV9 to TRBJ2-3; D is unclear. Germline CDR1 and CDR2: SGDLS and YYNGEE. The CDR3 spans 12 residues. V was trimmed by 0 bases and J by 2 bases, leaving 1 base between them. The CDR3 region is CASSVVTDTQYF. The DNA of the CDR3 is TGTGCCAGCAGCGTAGTCACAGATACGCAGTATTTT.

This chain's CDR3 is CASKTGGAWQPQHF. The CDR3, as DNA: TGTGCCAGCAAAACGGGGGGCGCATGGCAGCCCCAGCATTTT. The chain uses TRBV19 and TRBJ1-5, with D perhaps matching TRBD1 (6 bases). Per germline, CDR1 LNHDA and CDR2 SQIVND (reference sequence). The CDR3 spans 14 residues. V was shortened by 9 bases and J by 7 bases, with 19 bases between the two germline ends.

The chain combines TRBV2 with TRBJ2-7, with 11 positions matching TRBD2. V lost 2 bases, J lost 0 bases, and 9 bases stayed unmatched. CDR1 is SNHLY and CDR2 is FYNNEI in the germline V gene. The CDR3 extends over 18 amino acids. For the CDR3, the DNA is TGTGCCAGCAGTGAAAGCCGGGTAGCGGGAGGGAGCTCCTACGAGCAGTACTTC. This sequence encodes CASSESRVAGGSSYEQYF.

The J gene is TRBJ1-4, the V gene TRBV5-1; D unclear. The V end was cut by 4 bases, the J end by 0 bases, with 13 bases between. CDR1 is SGHRS, CDR2 YFSETQ, per germline. This CDR3 region has 16 residues. The CDR3 sequence is CASSPDGSPTNEKLFF. CDR3 in DNA: TGCGCCAGCAGCCCAGACGGCAGCCCAACTAATGAAAAACTGTTTTTT. The whole variable domain, filled in from reference TRBV5-1 and TRBJ1-4, reads KAGVTQTPRYLIKTRGQQVTLSCSPISGHRSVSWYQQTPGQGLQFLFEYFSETQRNKGNFPGRFSGRQFSNSRSEMNVSTLELGDSALYLCASSPDGSPTNEKLFFGSGTQLSVL.

This clone was picked up one time. The V call is TRBV2, the J call TRBJ2-7, with D maybe TRBD2 (6 bases). This CDR3 comprises 14 residues. Germline loops: CDR1 SNHLY, CDR2 FYNNEI. Trimming shortened V by 5 bases and J by 3 bases, and 14 bases separated the two germline ends. The DNA for the CDR3 is TGTGCCAGCAGTACCGGGACTCCCTTCTACGAGCAGTACTTC. It codes for CASSTGTPFYEQYF. The full variable domain, with the rest looked up from reference TRBV2 and TRBJ2-7, is EPEVTQTPSHQVTQMGQEVILRCVPISNHLYFYWYRQILGQKVEFLVSFYNNEISEKSEIFDDQFSVERPDGSNFTLKIRSTKLEDSAMYFCASSTGTPFYEQYFGPGTRLTVT.

The J gene is TRBJ1-1, the V gene TRBV7-9; no clear D gene. Germline V gene lookup returns CDR1 SEHNR and CDR2 FQNEAQ (reference sequence). Trimming took 1 base from V and 0 from J, leaving 6 bases between them. The CDR3 extends over 14 amino acids. The CDR3 nucleotides read TGTGCCAGCAGCTTAGGGCAGATGAACACTGAAGCTTTCTTT. Amino acid sequence: CASSLGQMNTEAFF.

V and J are TRBV9 and TRBJ2-7; D not resolved. Germline values: CDR1 SGDLS, CDR2 YYNGEE. This CDR3 region has 11 residues. In DNA, the CDR3 is TGTGTCTTCCCGGTGCCCTACGAGCAGTACTTC. It codes for CVFPVPYEQYF.

J is TRBJ2-7 and V is TRBV5-5; D uncertain. V lost 0 bases and J lost 3, with 10 bases in between. CDR3 size: 14 residues. Looked up from germline, CDR1 is SGHKS and CDR2 is YYEKEE (reference sequence). CDR3 bases: TGTGCCAGCAGCTTGGCCGCAGCGAACTACGAGCAGTACTTC. This gives the protein CASSLAAANYEQYF.

To note about this clone: This CDR3 is also generated by other DNA sequences in the sample. The chain recombines TRBV28 with TRBJ2-7, with no clear D. V was clipped by 5 bases and J by 4 bases, with 9 bases between them. This CDR3 is 12 amino acids long. Germline V gene lookup returns CDR1 MDHEN and CDR2 SYDVKM. CDR3 residues: CASSPWSYEQYF. CDR3 coding DNA: TGTGCCAGCAGTCCTTGGTCGTACGAGCAGTACTTC.

This clone was counted between two and nine times. Other DNA variants within this sample encode the same CDR3. V and J are TRBV19 and TRBJ2-2; no reliable D call. Germline V gene data show CDR1 as LNHDA and CDR2 as SQIVND (reference sequence). The CDR3 runs 11 residues. V gave up 8 bases and J gave up 2 bases, with 3 bases separating them. The chain's CDR3 is CASGNTGELFF. The CDR3 DNA reads as TGTGCCAGTGGTAACACCGGGGAGCTGTTTTTT. The full variable domain, completed using reference TRBV19 and TRBJ2-2, is DGGITQSPKYLFRKEGQNVTLSCEQNLNHDAMYWYRQDPGQGLRLIYYSQIVNDFQKGDIAEGYSVSREKKESFPLTVTSAQKNPTAFYLCASGNTGELFFGEGSRLTVL.

The rearrangement joins TRBV2 to TRBJ1-1; D unclear. The V end lost 6 bases, the J end lost 6 bases, and 17 bases lay between the germline ends. There are 14 residues in the CDR3. The germline CDR1 and CDR2 sequences are SNHLY and FYNNEI. The DNA for the CDR3 is TGTGCCAGCAGGGTCGGACGGAATCAGCCTGAAGCTTTCTTT. Amino acids: CASRVGRNQPEAFF. The whole variable domain, filled in from reference TRBV2 and TRBJ1-1, reads EPEVTQTPSHQVTQMGQEVILRCVPISNHLYFYWYRQILGQKVEFLVSFYNNEISEKSEIFDDQFSVERPDGSNFTLKIRSTKLEDSAMYFCASRVGRNQPEAFFGQGTRLTVV.

This clone was picked up a small number of times. The CDR3 loop reads CASSLVGGAGGYTF. The CDR3 bases are TGTGCCAGCAGCTTGGTGGGAGGGGCAGGAGGCTACACCTTC. This chain links TRBV5-6 with TRBJ1-2, with a weak D call TRBD1 (5 bases). CDR3 size: 14 residues. V lost 0 bases to trimming and J lost 8 bases, with 14 bases between them. The germline V gene has CDR1 SGHDT and CDR2 YYEEEE.

This clone occurred once. The rearrangement uses TRBV7-2 and TRBJ2-1; TRBD2 agrees at 14 bases. After removal of 0 bases from V and 16 bases from J, the junction contained 5 bases not matched to a gene. CDR3 length: 14 amino acids. The germline CDR1 and CDR2 sequences are SGHTA and FQGNSA. CDR3 sequence (DNA): TGTGCCAGCAGCTTAGCGGGGACTAGCGGGAGCCCCTTCTTC. This encodes CASSLAGTSGSPFF.

This chain joins TRBV5-1 and TRBJ2-3; maybe TRBD1 (6 bases). The CDR3 is 14 amino acids. Trimming took off 3 bases at V and 2 bases at J, with 10 bases between the two ends. CDR1 is SGHRS, CDR2 YFSETQ, per germline. CDR3 in DNA: TGCGCCAGCAGCTATAGGGACAACACAGATACGCAGTATTTT. Amino acids: CASSYRDNTDTQYF.

This chain joins TRBV25-1 and TRBJ2-7; D is unclear. The CDR3 covers 13 residues. Germline CDR1 is MGHDK and CDR2 is SYGVNS. With 6 bases removed from V and 4 bases from J, the gap between germline ends came to 13 bases. CDR3 region: CASSKGWEYEQYF. In DNA, the CDR3 is TGTGCCAGCAGCAAAGGATGGGAATACGAGCAGTACTTC.

This clone was detected only once. V usage is TRBV7-3 and J usage is TRBJ2-3; D not resolved. With 5 bases removed from V and 6 bases from J, the gap between germline ends came to 12 bases. The CDR3 covers 13 residues. Germline-derived CDR1 and CDR2 are SGHTA and FQGTGA. CDR3 sequence reads: CASSVGNLDTQYF. As DNA, the CDR3 is TGTGCCAGCAGCGTAGGGAATCTGGATACGCAGTATTTT.

The genes are TRBV7-2 and TRBJ2-7, with 10 positions matching TRBD2. This CDR3 comprises 16 residues. The junction had 4 bases not matched to a gene; V was cut back by 2 bases and J by 0 bases. CDR1 and CDR2 (germline): SGHTA, FQGNSA. DNA of the CDR3: TGTGCCAGCAGCTTAACCTCTAGCGGGAGCTCCTACGAGCAGTACTTC. Protein sequence: CASSLTSSGSSYEQYF.

This sequence joins TRBV2 and TRBJ2-2; 11 bases map to TRBD1. V dropped 7 bases and J dropped 6; count of bases not matched to a gene: 7. This CDR3 is 15 amino acids long. In germline, CDR1 is SNHLY, CDR2 FYNNEI. CDR3 DNA sequence: TGTGCCAGCACTCCGGACAGGGGGCCGGCCGGGGAGCTGTTTTTT. This codes for CASTPDRGPAGELFF.

The chain links TRBV6-1 to TRBJ2-7; D might be TRBD1 or TRBD2, each matching 5 bases. CDR1 is MNHNS, CDR2 SASEGT, per germline. The CDR3 has 14 residues. V was cut by 10 bases and J by 0 bases, with 16 bases left in between. CDR3 sequence: CATNPWGNSYEQYF. CDR3 DNA: TGTGCCACCAACCCTTGGGGGAACTCCTACGAGCAGTACTTC.

The gene calls are TRBV7-8 and TRBJ1-5; D is unclear. V lost 4 bases and J 2 bases, leaving 6 bases between the germline ends. Germline-derived CDR1 and CDR2 are SGHVS and FQNEAQ. The CDR3 is 13 residues long. CDR3 protein: CASSWAGNQPQHF. The CDR3 coding sequence is TGTGCCAGCAGCTGGGCGGGCAATCAGCCCCAGCATTTT.

This clone was counted many times. The chain uses TRBV12-5 and TRBJ1-1; maybe TRBD1 (5 bases). V was trimmed by 5 bases and J by 5 bases, leaving 12 bases between them. In germline, CDR1 is LGHNT, CDR2 FRNRAP. This CDR3 spans 13 amino acids. CDR3 sequence reads: CASGPRAGTEAFF. The CDR3 DNA follows: TGTGCTAGTGGTCCCAGGGCAGGGACTGAAGCTTTCTTT.

In its sample, this clone was seen a few times. This chain uses TRBV6-1 with TRBJ2-7; D is ambiguous. The V gene lost 5 bases and the J gene lost 3 bases, with 5 bases spanning the gap. CDR1 is MNHNS, CDR2 SASEGT, per germline. CDR3 length: 11 residues. The CDR3 DNA reads TGTGCCAGCAGTTGGGGCTACGAGCAGTACTTC. It encodes CASSWGYEQYF.